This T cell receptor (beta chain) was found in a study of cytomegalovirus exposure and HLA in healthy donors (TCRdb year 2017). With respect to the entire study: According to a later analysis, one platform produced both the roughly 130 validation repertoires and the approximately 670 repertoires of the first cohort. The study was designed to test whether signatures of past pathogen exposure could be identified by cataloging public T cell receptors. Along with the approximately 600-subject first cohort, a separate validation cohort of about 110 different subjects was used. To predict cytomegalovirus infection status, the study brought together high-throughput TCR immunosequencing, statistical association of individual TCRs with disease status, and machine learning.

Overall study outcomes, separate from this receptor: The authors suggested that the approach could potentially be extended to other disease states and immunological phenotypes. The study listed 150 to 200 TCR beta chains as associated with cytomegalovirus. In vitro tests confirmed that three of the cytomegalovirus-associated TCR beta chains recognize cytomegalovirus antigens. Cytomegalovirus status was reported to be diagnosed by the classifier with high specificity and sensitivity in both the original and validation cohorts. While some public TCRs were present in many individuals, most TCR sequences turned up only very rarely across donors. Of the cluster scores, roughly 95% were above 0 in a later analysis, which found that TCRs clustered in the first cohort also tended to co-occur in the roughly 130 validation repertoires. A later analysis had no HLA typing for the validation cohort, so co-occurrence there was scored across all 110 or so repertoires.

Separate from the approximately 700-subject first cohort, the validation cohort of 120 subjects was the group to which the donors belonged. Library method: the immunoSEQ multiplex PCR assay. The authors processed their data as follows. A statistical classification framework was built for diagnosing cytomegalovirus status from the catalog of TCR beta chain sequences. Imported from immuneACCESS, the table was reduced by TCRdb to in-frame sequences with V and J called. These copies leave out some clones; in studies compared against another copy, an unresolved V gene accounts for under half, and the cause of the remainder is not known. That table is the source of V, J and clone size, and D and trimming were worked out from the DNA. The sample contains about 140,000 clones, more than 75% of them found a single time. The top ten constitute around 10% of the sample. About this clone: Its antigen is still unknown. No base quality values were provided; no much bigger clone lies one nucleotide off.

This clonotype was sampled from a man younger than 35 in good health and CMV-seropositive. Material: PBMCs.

The CDR3 protein sequence reads: CASGGAGETDTQYF. The DNA sequence is as follows: TGTGCCAGCGGGGGGGCGGGGGAGACAGATACGCAGTATTTT. The chain is encoded by TRBV6-1 joined to TRBJ2-3; matching of 7 bases hints at TRBD2 as the D gene. Between the V and J ends, shortened by 8 bases and 3 bases respectively, the junction contains 15 bases. CDR1 and CDR2, per the germline V gene, are MNHNS and SASEGT. From the cysteine through the phenylalanine, the CDR3 covers 14 amino acids. Of all the DNA, just the CDR3 is kept, 42 bases in frame from base 1.